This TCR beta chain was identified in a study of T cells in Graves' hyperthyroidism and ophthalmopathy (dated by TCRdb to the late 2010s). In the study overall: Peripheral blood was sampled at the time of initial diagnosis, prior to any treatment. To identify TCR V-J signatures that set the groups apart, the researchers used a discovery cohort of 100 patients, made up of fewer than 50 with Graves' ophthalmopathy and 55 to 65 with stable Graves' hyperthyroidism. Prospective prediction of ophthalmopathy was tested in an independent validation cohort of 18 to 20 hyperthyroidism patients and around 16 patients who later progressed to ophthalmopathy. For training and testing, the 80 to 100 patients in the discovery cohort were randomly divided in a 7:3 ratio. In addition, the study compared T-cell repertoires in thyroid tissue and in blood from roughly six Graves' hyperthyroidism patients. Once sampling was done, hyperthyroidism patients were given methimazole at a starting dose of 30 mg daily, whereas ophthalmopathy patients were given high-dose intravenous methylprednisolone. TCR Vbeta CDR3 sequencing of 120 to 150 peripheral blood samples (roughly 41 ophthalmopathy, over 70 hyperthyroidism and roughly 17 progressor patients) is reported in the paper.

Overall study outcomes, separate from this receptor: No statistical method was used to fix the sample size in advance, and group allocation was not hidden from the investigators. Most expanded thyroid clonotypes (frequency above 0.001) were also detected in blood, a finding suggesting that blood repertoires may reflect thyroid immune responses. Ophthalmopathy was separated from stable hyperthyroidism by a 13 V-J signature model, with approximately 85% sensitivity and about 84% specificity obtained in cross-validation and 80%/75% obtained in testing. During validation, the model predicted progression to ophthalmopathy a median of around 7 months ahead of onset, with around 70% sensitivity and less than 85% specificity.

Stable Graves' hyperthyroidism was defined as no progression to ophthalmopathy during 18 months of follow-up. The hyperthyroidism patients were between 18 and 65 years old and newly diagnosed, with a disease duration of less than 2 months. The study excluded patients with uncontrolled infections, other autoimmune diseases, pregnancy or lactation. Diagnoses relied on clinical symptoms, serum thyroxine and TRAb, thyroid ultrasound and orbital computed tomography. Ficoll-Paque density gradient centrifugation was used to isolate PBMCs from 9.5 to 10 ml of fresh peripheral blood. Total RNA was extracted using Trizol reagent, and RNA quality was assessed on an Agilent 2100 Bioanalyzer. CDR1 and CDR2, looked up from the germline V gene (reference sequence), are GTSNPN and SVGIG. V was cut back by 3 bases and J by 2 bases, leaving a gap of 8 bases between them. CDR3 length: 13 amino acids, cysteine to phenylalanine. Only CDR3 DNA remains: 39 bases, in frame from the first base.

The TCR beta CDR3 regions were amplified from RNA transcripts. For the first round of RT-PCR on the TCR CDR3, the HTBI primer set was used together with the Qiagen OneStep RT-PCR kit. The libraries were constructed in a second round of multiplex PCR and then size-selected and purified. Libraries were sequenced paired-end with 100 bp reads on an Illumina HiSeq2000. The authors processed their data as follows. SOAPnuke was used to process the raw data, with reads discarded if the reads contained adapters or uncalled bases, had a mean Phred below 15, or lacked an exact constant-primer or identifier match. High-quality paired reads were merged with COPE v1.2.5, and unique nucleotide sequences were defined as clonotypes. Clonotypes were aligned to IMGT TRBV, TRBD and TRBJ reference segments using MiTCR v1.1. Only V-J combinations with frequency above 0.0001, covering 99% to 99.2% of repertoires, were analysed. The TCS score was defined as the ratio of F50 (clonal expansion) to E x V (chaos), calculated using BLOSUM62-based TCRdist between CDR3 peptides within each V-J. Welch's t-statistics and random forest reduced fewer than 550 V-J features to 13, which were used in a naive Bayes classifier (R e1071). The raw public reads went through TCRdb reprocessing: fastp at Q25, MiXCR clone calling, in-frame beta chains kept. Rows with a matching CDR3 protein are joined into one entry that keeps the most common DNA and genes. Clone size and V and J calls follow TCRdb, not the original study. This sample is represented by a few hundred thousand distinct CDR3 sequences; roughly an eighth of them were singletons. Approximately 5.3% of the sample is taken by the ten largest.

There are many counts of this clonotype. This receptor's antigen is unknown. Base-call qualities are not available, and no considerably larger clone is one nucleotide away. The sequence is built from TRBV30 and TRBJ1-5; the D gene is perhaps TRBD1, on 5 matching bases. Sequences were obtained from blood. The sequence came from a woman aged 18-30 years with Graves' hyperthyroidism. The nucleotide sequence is TGTGCCTGGAGGGGGCAGGGCAATCAGCCCCAGCATTTT. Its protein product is CAWRGQGNQPQHF.